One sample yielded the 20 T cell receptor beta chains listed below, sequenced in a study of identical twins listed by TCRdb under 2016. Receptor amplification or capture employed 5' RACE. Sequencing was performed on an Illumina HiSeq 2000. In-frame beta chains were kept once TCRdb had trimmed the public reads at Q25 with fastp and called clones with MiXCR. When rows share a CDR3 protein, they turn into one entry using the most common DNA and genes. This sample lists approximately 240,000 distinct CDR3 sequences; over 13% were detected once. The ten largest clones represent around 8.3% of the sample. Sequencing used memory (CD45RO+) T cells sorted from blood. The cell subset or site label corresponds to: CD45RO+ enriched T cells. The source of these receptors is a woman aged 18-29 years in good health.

As DNA, the CDR3 is TGTGCCAGCAGTGATTATTCGACAGTTAGCACAGATACGCAGTATTTT. It yields the protein CASSDYSTVSTDTQYF. This rearrangement joins TRBV25-1 to TRBJ2-3; maybe TRBD1 (5 bases). V lost 3 bases and J 0 bases, leaving 13 bases between the germline ends. This CDR3 spans 16 amino acids. From germline, CDR1 is MGHDK and CDR2 SYGVNS.

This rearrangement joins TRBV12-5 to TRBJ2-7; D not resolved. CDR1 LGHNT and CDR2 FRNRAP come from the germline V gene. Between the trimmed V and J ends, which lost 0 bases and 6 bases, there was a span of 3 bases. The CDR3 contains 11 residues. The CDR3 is CASGLVSEQYF. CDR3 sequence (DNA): TGTGCTAGTGGTTTGGTAAGCGAGCAGTACTTC.

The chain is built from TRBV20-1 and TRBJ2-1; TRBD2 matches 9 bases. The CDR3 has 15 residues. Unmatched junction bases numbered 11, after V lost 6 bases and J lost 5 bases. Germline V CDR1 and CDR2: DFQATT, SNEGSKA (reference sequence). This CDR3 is CSAPSRASGNNEQFF. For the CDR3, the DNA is TGCAGTGCCCCATCGAGGGCTAGCGGGAACAATGAGCAGTTCTTC.

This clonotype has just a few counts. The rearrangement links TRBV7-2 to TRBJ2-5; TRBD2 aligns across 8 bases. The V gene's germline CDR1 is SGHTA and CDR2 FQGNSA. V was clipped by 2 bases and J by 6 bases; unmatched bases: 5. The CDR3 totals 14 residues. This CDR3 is CASSLSREEKTQYF. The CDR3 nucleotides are TGTGCCAGCAGCTTATCGCGGGAGGAGAAGACCCAGTACTTC. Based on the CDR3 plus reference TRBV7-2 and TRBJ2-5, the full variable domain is GAGVSQSPSNKVTEKGKDVELRCDPISGHTALYWYRQSLGQGLEFLIYFQGNSAPDKSGLPSDRFSAERTGGSVSTLTIQRTQQEDSAVYLCASSLSREEKTQYFGPGTRLLVL.

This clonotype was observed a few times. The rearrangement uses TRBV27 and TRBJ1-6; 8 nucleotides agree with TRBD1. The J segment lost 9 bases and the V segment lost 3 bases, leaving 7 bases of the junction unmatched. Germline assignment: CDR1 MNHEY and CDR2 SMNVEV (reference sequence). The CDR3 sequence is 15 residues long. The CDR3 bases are TGTGCCAGCAGTTTCGGACAGGGAGGTTTTTCACCCCTCCACTTT. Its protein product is CASSFGQGGFSPLHF.

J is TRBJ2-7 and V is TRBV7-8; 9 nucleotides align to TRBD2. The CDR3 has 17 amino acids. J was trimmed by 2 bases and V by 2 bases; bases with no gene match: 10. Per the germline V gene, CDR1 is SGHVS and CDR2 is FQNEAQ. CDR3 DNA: TGTGCCAGCAGCTTACAACCGGCTAGCGGGAATACCTACGAGCAGTACTTC. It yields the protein CASSLQPASGNTYEQYF.

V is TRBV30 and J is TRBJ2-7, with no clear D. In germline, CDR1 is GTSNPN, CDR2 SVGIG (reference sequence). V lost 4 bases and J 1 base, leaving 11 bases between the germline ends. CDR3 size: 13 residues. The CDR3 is CAWKPPVSYEQYF. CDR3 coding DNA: TGTGCCTGGAAACCTCCAGTTTCCTACGAGCAGTACTTC.

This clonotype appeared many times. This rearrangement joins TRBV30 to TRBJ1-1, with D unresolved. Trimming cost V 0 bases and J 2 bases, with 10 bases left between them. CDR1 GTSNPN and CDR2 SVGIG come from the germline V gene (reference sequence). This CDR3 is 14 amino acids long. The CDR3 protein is CAWSVPPGNTEAFF. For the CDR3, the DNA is TGTGCCTGGAGTGTGCCCCCGGGAAACACTGAAGCTTTCTTT.

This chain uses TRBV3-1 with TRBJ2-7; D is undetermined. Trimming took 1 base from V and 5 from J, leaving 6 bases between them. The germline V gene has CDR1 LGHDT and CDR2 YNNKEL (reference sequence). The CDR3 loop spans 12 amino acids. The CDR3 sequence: CASSQVGHEQYF. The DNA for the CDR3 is TGTGCCAGCAGCCAAGTAGGACACGAGCAGTACTTC.

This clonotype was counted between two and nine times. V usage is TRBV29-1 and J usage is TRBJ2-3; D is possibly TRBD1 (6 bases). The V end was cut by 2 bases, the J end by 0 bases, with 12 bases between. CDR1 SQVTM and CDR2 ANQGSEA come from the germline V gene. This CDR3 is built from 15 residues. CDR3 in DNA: TGCAGCGTTGAATCCGGGACACGGAGCACAGATACGCAGTATTTT. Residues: CSVESGTRSTDTQYF.

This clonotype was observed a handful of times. In DNA, the CDR3 is TGTGCCAGCCCCCGGAACAGAGACACAGATACGCAGTATTTT. Amino acid sequence: CASPRNRDTDTQYF. The chain links TRBV2 to TRBJ2-3, with unresolved D. Germline values: CDR1 SNHLY, CDR2 FYNNEI. The CDR3 covers 14 residues. The germline V and J ends were trimmed by 8 bases and 2 bases, with 14 bases remaining between them.

DNA of the CDR3: TGTGCCAGCAGTTTTAGCAGCGGGAGGGTGGGGGAGCAGTTCTTC. Protein sequence: CASSFSSGRVGEQFF. The chain carries TRBV12-3 or TRBV12-4 and TRBJ2-1; 10 bases are shared with TRBD2. The V and J ends lost 3 bases and 10 bases, in that order; junction bases with no gene match: 9. The CDR3 is 15 residues long.

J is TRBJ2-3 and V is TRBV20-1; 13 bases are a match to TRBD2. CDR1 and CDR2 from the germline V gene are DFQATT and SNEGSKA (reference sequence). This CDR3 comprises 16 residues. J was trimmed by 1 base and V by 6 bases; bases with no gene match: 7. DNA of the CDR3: TGCAGTGCCTCACGAGGACTAGCGGGAGGCACAGATACGCAGTATTTT. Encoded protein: CSASRGLAGGTDTQYF.

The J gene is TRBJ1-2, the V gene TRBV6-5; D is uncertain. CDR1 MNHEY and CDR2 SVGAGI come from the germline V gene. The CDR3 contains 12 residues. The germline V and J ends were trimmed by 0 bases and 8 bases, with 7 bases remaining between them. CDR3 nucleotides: TGTGCCAGCAGTTACTCAGATCGCGGCTACACCTTC. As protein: CASSYSDRGYTF.

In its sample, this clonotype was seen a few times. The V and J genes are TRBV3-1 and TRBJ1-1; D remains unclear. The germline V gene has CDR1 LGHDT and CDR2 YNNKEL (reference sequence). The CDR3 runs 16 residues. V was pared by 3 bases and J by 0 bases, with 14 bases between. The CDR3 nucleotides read TGTGCCAGCAGCCAGGGAGTTGGAGTCTTGAACACTGAAGCTTTCTTT. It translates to CASSQGVGVLNTEAFF.

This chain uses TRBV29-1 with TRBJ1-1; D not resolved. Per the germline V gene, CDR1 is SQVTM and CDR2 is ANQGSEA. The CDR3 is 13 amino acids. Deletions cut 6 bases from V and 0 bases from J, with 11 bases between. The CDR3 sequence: CSVDNWMNTEAFF. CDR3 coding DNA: TGCAGCGTCGACAATTGGATGAACACTGAAGCTTTCTTT.

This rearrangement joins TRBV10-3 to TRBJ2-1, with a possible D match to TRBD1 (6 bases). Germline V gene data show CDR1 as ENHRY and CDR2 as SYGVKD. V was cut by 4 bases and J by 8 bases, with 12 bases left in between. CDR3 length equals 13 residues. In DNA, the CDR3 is TGTGCCATCAGTGTAGGGGGAAGCGATGAGCAGTTCTTC. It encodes CAISVGGSDEQFF.

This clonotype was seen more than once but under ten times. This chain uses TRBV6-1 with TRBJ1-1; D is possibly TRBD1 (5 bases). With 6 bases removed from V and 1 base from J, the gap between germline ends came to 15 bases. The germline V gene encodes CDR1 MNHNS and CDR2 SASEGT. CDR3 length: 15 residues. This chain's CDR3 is CASSLQVRSNTEAFF. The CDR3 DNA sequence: TGTGCCAGCAGCCTACAGGTCAGGTCGAACACTGAAGCTTTCTTT.

DNA for the CDR3: TGTGCCAGCAGTGAATCAGGGACTAGCGGTAACAATGAGCAGTTCTTC. It codes for CASSESGTSGNNEQFF. V usage is TRBV2 and J usage is TRBJ2-1, with TRBD2 matching 11 bases. The CDR3 contains 16 residues. With V trimmed by 2 bases and J by 5 bases, 5 bases remained unmatched. Per germline, CDR1 SNHLY and CDR2 FYNNEI.

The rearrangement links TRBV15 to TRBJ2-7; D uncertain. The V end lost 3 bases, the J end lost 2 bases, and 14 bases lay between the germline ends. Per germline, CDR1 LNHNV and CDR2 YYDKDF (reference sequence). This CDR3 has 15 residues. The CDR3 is CATSSDDVGAYEQYF. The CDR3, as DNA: TGTGCCACCAGCAGCGACGACGTTGGAGCCTACGAGCAGTACTTC.